This entry is about one T cell receptor (beta chain). Its antigen is as yet unknown. TCR beta VDJ and CDR3 profiles were obtained from a genomic DNA template. TCRdb re-derived calls from the reads in MiXCR, one entry per CDR3 protein. Here the sample spans 200,000 to 250,000 distinct CDR3 sequences, about 62% being singletons. All patients picked for sequencing had shown, by flow cytometry, an expansion of CD8+CD57+ cells. Patients, without exception, had severe acquired aplastic anemia. The data originate from a study of CD8+CD57+ T cells in acquired aplastic anemia. Per germline, CDR1 SGHDN and CDR2 FVKESK. The CDR3 sequence is 15 residues long. The trim removed 6 bases at V and 3 bases at J, leaving 7 bases unmatched. Whole-study results and caveats: Patients and controls turned out to have approximately 29 CD8+ CDR3 sequences in common. Patients and healthy controls showed no significant CD8+ Simpson's diversity difference.

The sequenced sample consisted of sorted CD4+, CD8+, or CD8+CD57+ T cells (not recorded which) from PBMCs. This receptor was obtained from a human donor with aplastic anemia. The chain is built from TRBV14 and TRBJ2-1; the match to TRBD2 covers 8 bases. The CDR3, as DNA: TGTGCCAGCAGTCTTCCCGGGACTAGCTACAATGAGCAGTTCTTC. Protein sequence: CASSLPGTSYNEQFF.